The 16 T cell receptor beta chains reported below all come from one sample, sequenced in a study of CD8+ T cells in alopecia areata. Reverse transcription of extracted RNA yielded cDNA, which provided the sequencing template. Only in-frame clones appear in the TCRdb table, and some are missing; sequencing was by immunoSEQ multiplex PCR. Altogether roughly 250,000 clones are present, less than 80% being singletons, with the ten largest covering approximately 1.2%. The sample was CD4+ T cells sorted from blood, taken at week 0. Receptor source: a human donor with alopecia areata.

This chain joins TRBV15 and TRBJ2-1; D gene unclear. The CDR3 runs 12 residues. V shed 8 bases and J shed 5 bases, with 10 bases lying between them. In germline, CDR1 is LNHNV, CDR2 YYDKDF (reference sequence). This CDR3 is CATRPLDNEQFF. The CDR3, as DNA: TGTGCCACCCGTCCGTTAGACAATGAGCAGTTCTTC.

This clone was seen a handful of times. The V gene is TRBV6-4, the J gene TRBJ1-1; D perhaps matches TRBD1 (5 bases). The germline V gene encodes CDR1 MRHNA and CDR2 SNTAGT. The CDR3 is 13 residues long. V was clipped by 5 bases and J by 2 bases, with 9 bases between them. The CDR3 protein is CASSLDINTEAFF. The CDR3 DNA follows: TGTGCCAGCAGTCTGGACATCAACACTGAAGCTTTCTTT.

This clone was picked up a small number of times. The chain combines TRBV29-1 with TRBJ2-2; 7 bases fit TRBD2. The CDR3 has 14 amino acids. V lost 7 bases, J lost 2 bases, and 7 bases stayed unmatched. The germline CDR1 and CDR2 sequences are SQVTM and ANQGSEA. The CDR3 DNA sequence: TGCAGCGCCCTAACGGGAGGCAACACCGGGGAGCTGTTTTTT. The encoded protein is CSALTGGNTGELFF.

A few counts support this clone. J is TRBJ1-2 and V is TRBV5-1; 7 bases align to TRBD1. This CDR3 is 14 amino acids long. Germline trimming cut 3 bases from V and 4 bases from J; bases unmatched to any gene: 6. Germline CDR1 and CDR2: SGHRS and YFSETQ. CDR3 in amino acids: CASSSTGTAYGYTF. The CDR3 DNA reads as TGCGCCAGCAGCTCCACCGGGACAGCCTATGGCTACACCTTC.

The chain recombines TRBV6-6 with TRBJ1-4, with D possibly TRBD1 on 5 matching bases. Trimming cost V 0 bases and J 15 bases, with 14 bases left between them. Germline-derived CDR1 and CDR2 are MNHNY and SVGAGI (reference sequence). The CDR3 totals 13 residues. CDR3 in amino acids: CASSYSPRDLMFF. In nucleotides, the CDR3 is TGTGCCAGCAGTTACTCCCCCAGGGACCTGATGTTTTTT.

The chain recombines TRBV10-3 with TRBJ1-6; 10 bases are a match to TRBD1. J was trimmed by 9 bases and V by 0 bases; bases with no gene match: 8. Per the germline V gene, CDR1 is ENHRY and CDR2 is SYGVKD. CDR3 length: 17 residues. Here the CDR3 reads CAISESRPGTGVSPLHF. As DNA, the CDR3 is TGTGCCATCAGTGAGTCGAGACCCGGGACAGGGGTTTCACCCCTCCACTTT.

This sequence joins TRBV18 and TRBJ2-7, with no clear D. Germline CDR1 reads KGHSH; CDR2 reads LQKENI. This CDR3 comprises 11 residues. The ends were cut back, 5 bases at V and 7 bases at J, with 9 bases in the middle. The CDR3 protein is CASSEKFEQYF. CDR3 in DNA: TGTGCCAGCTCAGAAAAGTTTGAGCAGTACTTC.

This chain joins TRBV7-2 and TRBJ2-1; D is unclear. Trimming removed 4 bases at V and 4 bases at J, with 5 bases between. Germline V gives CDR1 SGHTA, CDR2 FQGNSA. The CDR3 consists of 12 residues. In DNA form, the CDR3 reads TGTGCCAGCAGCTCTAGATACAATGAGCAGTTCTTC. Its translation: CASSSRYNEQFF. Using reference TRBV7-2 and TRBJ2-1 for the parts outside the CDR3, the full variable domain is GAGVSQSPSNKVTEKGKDVELRCDPISGHTALYWYRQSLGQGLEFLIYFQGNSAPDKSGLPSDRFSAERTGGSVSTLTIQRTQQEDSAVYLCASSSRYNEQFFGPGTRLTVL.

The gene calls are TRBV4-2 and TRBJ2-6; D gene ambiguous. The ends were cut back, 0 bases at V and 1 base at J, with 7 bases in the middle. In germline, CDR1 is LGHNA, CDR2 YNFKEQ. The CDR3 length is 16 residues. The DNA for the CDR3 is TGTGCCAGCAGCCAAGACCCCCTTTCTGGGGCCAACGTCCTGACTTTC. Amino acid sequence: CASSQDPLSGANVLTF.

This clone has a handful of counts. The genes are TRBV6-5 and TRBJ2-3, with 8 bases that match TRBD2. CDR3 length equals 15 residues. Germline V gene lookup returns CDR1 MNHEY and CDR2 SVGAGI. Trimming took 5 bases from V and 3 from J; bases not matched to a gene: 7. The CDR3 nucleotides read TGTGCCAGCAGTCAGAGGACTAGCTTTACAGATACGCAGTATTTT. Amino acid sequence: CASSQRTSFTDTQYF.

CDR3 DNA: TGCAGCGTTGACCAGACCGGGAACACTGAAGCTTTCTTT. This translates into CSVDQTGNTEAFF. The rearrangement joins TRBV29-1 to TRBJ1-1; D unresolved. V was clipped by 3 bases and J by 1 base, with 9 bases between them. Germline CDR1 is SQVTM and CDR2 is ANQGSEA. The CDR3 has 13 amino acids.

The chain couples TRBV5-4 to TRBJ2-6; the D is unclear. The CDR3 is 15 residues long. CDR1 SGHNT and CDR2 YYREEE come from the germline V gene (reference sequence). V gave up 0 bases and J gave up 4 bases, with 8 bases separating them. The CDR3 DNA is TGTGCCAGCAGCTTGGAAGGCCCCGGGGCCAACGTCCTGACTTTC. Translated: CASSLEGPGANVLTF.

Only a few counts were recorded for this clone. DNA of the CDR3: TGTGCCAGCAAAACCAGTGGCGGGATCGGCACCGGGGAGCTGTTTTTT. This codes for CASKTSGGIGTGELFF. J is TRBJ2-2 and V is TRBV7-9; weak D call: TRBD2 (6 bases). V lost 7 bases to trimming and J lost 4 bases, with 19 bases between them. The CDR3 runs 16 residues. Looked up from germline, CDR1 is SEHNR and CDR2 is FQNEAQ (reference sequence).

The chain joins TRBV10-3 to TRBJ1-5, with D unresolved. The germline gives CDR1 ENHRY, CDR2 SYGVKD. Trimming took off 3 bases at V and 2 bases at J, with 5 bases between the two ends. The CDR3 runs 13 residues. This CDR3 reads CAISDGGNQPQHF. Here the CDR3 DNA reads TGTGCCATCAGTGACGGGGGCAATCAGCCCCAGCATTTT.

A few counts support this clone. The chain employs TRBV29-1 and TRBJ2-3; D may be TRBD1 (5 bases). The CDR3 runs to 13 residues. Germline values: CDR1 SQVTM, CDR2 ANQGSEA. V was pared by 4 bases and J by 3 bases, with 11 bases between. This chain's CDR3 is CSVAGFRTDTQYF. The CDR3 DNA reads TGCAGCGTTGCAGGGTTCCGGACAGATACGCAGTATTTT.

This chain uses TRBV6-6 with TRBJ1-2, with TRBD1 identical over 10 bases. CDR1 is MNHNY and CDR2 is SVGAGI in the germline V gene (reference sequence). The CDR3 contains 13 residues. After removal of 4 bases from V and 6 bases from J, the junction contained 2 bases not matched to a gene. DNA of the CDR3: TGTGCCAGCAGTTTGACAGGGGGCGATGGCTACACCTTC. This sequence encodes CASSLTGGDGYTF.